These T cell receptor beta chains were read from a single sample in a study of identical twins' blood T cells. TCRdb reprocessed the 5' RACE reads via MiXCR and lists one record per CDR3 protein. The data hold 300,000 to 400,000 distinct CDR3 sequences, with more than 25% observed a single time. Sequencing was carried out using PBMCs. The receptors were gathered from a woman between 18 and 50 years old in good health. The CDR3 runs from the conserved cysteine through the conserved F or W. The D gene is left open where the match is weak. Clone size is shown for a subset of rows, as once, few, many or a class of expanded clone.

J | D | V | size | DNA | CDR3
TRBJ1-2 | - | TRBV5-1 | few | TGCGCCAGCAGCTCGTACCCGTTGAACGCCAATCGGGGCTACACCTTC | CASSSYPLNANRGYTF
TRBJ2-3 | TRBD2 | TRBV6-5 | - | TGTGCCAGCAGGGGCACTAGCGGGAGGGCCGGTACGCAGTATTTT | CASRGTSGRAGTQYF
TRBJ1-1 | - | TRBV7-9 | - | TGTGCCAGCAGCTTGCATAGGTGGGGTAGTGGGATCGACACTGAAGCTTTCTTT | CASSLHRWGSGIDTEAFF
TRBJ1-1 | - | TRBV29-1 | once | TGCAGCTCGGGGGAGGGATGGGGAGGGACTGAAGCTTTCTTT | CSSGEGWGGTEAFF
TRBJ2-7 | - | TRBV29-1 | - | TGCAGCGTTGAAAGGGGGGACTCCGGAGAGCAGTACTTC | CSVERGDSGEQYF
TRBJ2-7 | - | TRBV5-6 | - | TGTGCCAGCAGCTTTGGGACTTTCGCCTACGAGCAGTACTTC | CASSFGTFAYEQYF
TRBJ2-1 | TRBD2 | TRBV5-1 | - | TGCGCCAGCAGCCTATTTAGCGGGGGGGAGTACAATGAGCAGTTCTTC | CASSLFSGGEYNEQFF
TRBJ1-2 | - | TRBV12-3/TRBV12-4 | - | TGTGCCAGCAGTTTAGCGGCGTCCTCCTATGGCTACACCTTC | CASSLAASSYGYTF
TRBJ2-7 | TRBD2 | TRBV6-2/TRBV6-3 | many | TGTGCCAGCAGTTTTGGGACTAGCTGGAACGAGCAGTACTTC | CASSFGTSWNEQYF
TRBJ1-1 | - | TRBV20-1 | few | TGCAGTGCTAGAGATTGGGGGCTGGGCACTGAAGCTTTCTTT | CSARDWGLGTEAFF
TRBJ1-6 | - | TRBV7-8 | once | TGTGCCAGCAGCTTAGGACAGGTTGTTAATTCACCCCTCCACTTT | CASSLGQVVNSPLHF
TRBJ2-2 | - | TRBV4-3 | - | TGCGCCAGCAGCCAAGAACTCACTCCCTCGCTGACCGGGGAGCTGTTTTTT | CASSQELTPSLTGELFF
TRBJ2-1 | TRBD2 | TRBV12-5 | many | TGTGCTAGTGGCCCAGGACTAGTCACCTACAATGAGCAGTTCTTC | CASGPGLVTYNEQFF